Listed below are T cell receptor beta chains from one sample, sequenced in a study of blood T cell repertoires in COVID-19. Sequencing was performed with immunoSEQ multiplex PCR; in TCRdb, only in-frame clones are kept and a portion is missing. Of roughly 190,000 clones in the sample, about nine tenths are singletons; the top ten hold around 2.1%. Source material: PBMCs or T cells enriched from blood (not recorded which). Source of these receptors: a woman aged 25 to 45 who had recovered from COVID-19. The CDR3 runs from the conserved cysteine through the conserved F or W. D genes are given only for firm matches. Clone size is given for some rows only: seen once, a few or many times, or a class if the clone is expanded.

TRBV10-3	TRBJ1-5	TRBD1	17	.	TGTGCCATCAGTGATTCAGGGGGGCAGGGGATGGGTCAGCCCCAGCATTTT	CAISDSGGQGMGQPQHF
TRBV6-4	TRBJ1-5	.	16	.	TGTGCCAGCAGTGACGTCCGGTCAGGAGGAAATCAGCCCCAGCATTTT	CASSDVRSGGNQPQHF
TRBV4-3	TRBJ1-2	.	16	.	TGCGCCAGCAGCCAAGATTCGATGATGGACCGAGGGGGCTACACCTTC	CASSQDSMMDRGGYTF
TRBV27	TRBJ2-5	.	14	.	TGTGCCAGCAGTTTCCTCGCGAGACAAGAGACCCAGTACTTC	CASSFLARQETQYF
TRBV4-3	TRBJ1-2	TRBD1	17	.	TGCGCCAGCAGCCAATTTGGGAACAGGGGGCTCGGAGATGGCTACACCTTC	CASSQFGNRGLGDGYTF
TRBV11-2	TRBJ2-5	.	13	.	TGTGCCAGCAGCTTAGACTGGAGGGAGACCCAGTACTTC	CASSLDWRETQYF
TRBV19	TRBJ1-1	.	14	.	TGTGCCAGTAGTTTCAACAGGGATAGCACTGAAGCTTTCTTT	CASSFNRDSTEAFF
TRBV9	TRBJ2-6	.	13	.	TGTGCCAGCAGCGGAGGGGGAATCAACGTCCTGACTTTC	CASSGGGINVLTF
TRBV5-6	TRBJ1-3	.	16	.	TGTGCCAGCAGCCCGGTAGGACTCAGCTCTGGAAACACCATATATTTT	CASSPVGLSSGNTIYF
TRBV27	TRBJ2-3	TRBD2	17	.	TGTGCCAGCAGTTTAAGAGGACTAGCGGTTCGCACAGATACGCAGTATTTT	CASSLRGLAVRTDTQYF
TRBV7-2	TRBJ2-1	.	15	.	TGTGCCAGCAGCTTAGGAGGCCCCGGTGACAATGAGCAGTTCTTC	CASSLGGPGDNEQFF
TRBV19	TRBJ1-3	.	16	.	TGTGCCAGTAGTATTGGACACCTGAGCTCTGGAAACACCATATATTTT	CASSIGHLSSGNTIYF
TRBV30	TRBJ1-2	.	15	.	TGTGCCTGGAGTTTCGGGGACGGGGAGGACTATGGCTACACCTTC	CAWSFGDGEDYGYTF
TRBV5-6	TRBJ1-6	.	17	.	TGTGCCAGCAGCCCACAGCCGGGATGGGCCTATAATTCACCCCTCCACTTT	CASSPQPGWAYNSPLHF
TRBV4-3	TRBJ1-1	.	12	.	TGCGCCAGCAGCCCAGGAACAGGTAAAGCTTTCTTT	CASSPGTGKAFF
TRBV6-8	TRBJ1-4	.	22	.	TGTGCCAGCAGTTACTCGAGCTGGGGGGGGGACGGCACCGAGAGAGTAAATGAAAAACTGTTTTTT	CASSYSSWGGDGTERVNEKLFF
TRBV5-1	TRBJ2-7	TRBD1	14	.	TGCGCCAGCTCGCCCCGACAGGGATACTACGAGCAGTACTTC	CASSPRQGYYEQYF
TRBV20-1	TRBJ2-7	.	11	.	TGCAGTGCTAGAATCGGGGGCGAGCAGTACTTC	CSARIGGEQYF
TRBV3-1/TRBV3-2	TRBJ2-1	.	13	.	TGTGCCAGCAGCCAAGGGACGGGGAATGAGCAGTTCTTC	CASSQGTGNEQFF
TRBV9	TRBJ2-2	.	13	.	TGTGCCAGCAGCGCTAGCGTGACCGGGGAGCTGTTTTTT	CASSASVTGELFF
TRBV4-3	TRBJ1-2	.	15	.	TGCGCCAGCAGCCAAGGGACGGGGGTCAACTATGGCTACACCTTC	CASSQGTGVNYGYTF
TRBV28	TRBJ1-4	.	11	few	TGTGCCAGCAGGACAGTCTTCGAACTGTTTTTT	CASRTVFELFF
TRBV9	TRBJ2-3	.	13	.	TGTGCCAGCAGCGTAGCGGGGGAGGTGCCGCAGTATTTT	CASSVAGEVPQYF
TRBV3-1/TRBV3-2	TRBJ2-3	TRBD2	16	.	TGTGCCAGCAACACACCGGGGGGGCCGGGCACAGATACGCAGTATTTT	CASNTPGGPGTDTQYF
TRBV11-3	TRBJ1-2	TRBD1	12	once	TGTGCCAGCAGCTCAGACAGGGTCGGCTACACCTTC	CASSSDRVGYTF
TRBV29-1	TRBJ2-5	.	16	.	TGCAGCGTTGAAGCTTCGCAGGGACACCACCAAGAGACCCAGTACTTC	CSVEASQGHHQETQYF
TRBV18	TRBJ2-2	TRBD1	18	.	TGTGCCAGCTCACCGCAGCAGTCCAGGGGGCCGAACACCGGGGAGCTGTTTTTT	CASSPQQSRGPNTGELFF
TRBV5-4	TRBJ2-3	TRBD1	13	.	TGTGCCAGCAGGGGACAGAGCACAGATACGCAGTATTTT	CASRGQSTDTQYF
TRBV5-1	TRBJ1-1	TRBD1	14	.	TGCGCCAGCAGCAGAAGTACAGGGGGCCCTGAAGCTTTCTTT	CASSRSTGGPEAFF
TRBV19	TRBJ2-1	.	15	.	TGTGCCAGTAGTCCCTCCCTGACTCGGTATGATGAGCAGTTCTTC	CASSPSLTRYDEQFF
TRBV12-3/TRBV12-4	TRBJ1-5	.	13	once	TGTGCCAGCAGTCCGCGGACAGATCAGCCCCAGCATTTT	CASSPRTDQPQHF
TRBV14	TRBJ1-1	.	18	.	TGTGCCAGCAGCCAGGGAGGGGTCCAGGGAGGCCTCGGGACTGAAGCTTTCTTT	CASSQGGVQGGLGTEAFF
TRBV27	TRBJ1-1	.	14	once	TGTGCCAGCAGTTTCGCAGCGGCGGGTGGGGAAGCTTTCTTT	CASSFAAAGGEAFF
TRBV6-5	TRBJ2-7	TRBD1	15	.	TGTGCCAGCAGTCGCTCCGGACAGGGAAATCCCGAGCAGTACTTC	CASSRSGQGNPEQYF
TRBV5-1	TRBJ1-4	.	14	.	TGCGCCAGCAGCTTGGCAGGGAAAGGGGAAAAACTGTTTTTT	CASSLAGKGEKLFF
TRBV7-3	TRBJ2-2	.	14	.	TGTGCCAGCAGCTTAGGAGGGAACACCGGGGAGCTGTTTTTT	CASSLGGNTGELFF
TRBV11-3	TRBJ1-1	TRBD1	15	.	TGTGCCAGCAGCCCAAGGGGGACAGCGAACACTGAAGCTTTCTTT	CASSPRGTANTEAFF
TRBV7-8	TRBJ1-3	TRBD1	15	once	TGTGCCAGCAGCTTAGGGGGACAGGGCCGAAACACCATATATTTT	CASSLGGQGRNTIYF
TRBV7-2	TRBJ1-5	.	15	.	TGTGCCAGCAGCTTAACGCTAGACAGTCGCCAGCCCCAGCATTTT	CASSLTLDSRQPQHF
TRBV10-3	TRBJ2-7	TRBD2	15	few	TGTGCCATCTCCGCAAGCAGCGGGAGTTTCCACGAGCAGTACTTC	CAISASSGSFHEQYF
TRBV6-6	TRBJ2-7	.	15	.	TGTGCCAGCAGTAACGCTCCCCCCGTGGGGCACGAGCAGTACTTC	CASSNAPPVGHEQYF
TRBV30	TRBJ1-2	.	13	.	TGTGCCTGGAGTTTAACCGGGACTGGTGTCTACACCTTC	CAWSLTGTGVYTF
TRBV5-1	TRBJ2-7	.	14	.	TGCGCCAGCAGCTTCCTACAGGGGGGGTACGAGCAGTACTTC	CASSFLQGGYEQYF
TRBV11-3	TRBJ2-2	.	13	.	TGTGCCAGCAGCCTACTCCGGGACGGGGAGCTGTTTTTT	CASSLLRDGELFF
TRBV7-2	TRBJ2-3	.	14	once	TGTGCCAGCAGCTTAGCACTAGCCGAAGATACGCAGTATTTT	CASSLALAEDTQYF
TRBV15	TRBJ2-1	.	15	.	TGTGCCACCAGCAGAGATCAGCGACCCTACAATGAGCAGTTCTTC	CATSRDQRPYNEQFF
TRBV2	TRBJ1-2	TRBD1	14	.	TGTGCCAGTCGTCGTGAGGGGGCCAGAGATGGCTACACCTTC	CASRREGARDGYTF
TRBV6-1	TRBJ2-7	.	16	.	TGTGCCAGCAGTGAAGCTAAAGCAGGGGGGCCCTACGAGCAGTACTTC	CASSEAKAGGPYEQYF